The clone carrying this TCR beta chain was counted a few times. Its antigen remains unidentified. The CDR3 spans 15 residues. Per germline, CDR1 SGHVS and CDR2 FQNEAQ. Trimming shortened V by 1 base and J by 3 bases, and 10 bases separated the two germline ends. This sample stems from a study of blood T cells in healthy people across ages. Study details: Template switching captured about one barcoded beta molecule per two T cells.

Primed by a sample-barcoded 5' primer and a J-beta primer mix, a second PCR proceeded for about 6 to 11 cycles. TCRdb re-analysed the 5' RACE reads in MiXCR, keeping a single row per CDR3 protein. The sample consists of 1 million or so distinct CDR3 sequences, approximately 25% of them appearing once. Broader study findings: Across the age range, TCR beta diversity per million T cells fell in a roughly linear way.

Extracted total RNA amounted to at least 5.5 micrograms for each sample. This sample also belongs to another study, concerning T cells of mothers and their children. That source notes: Thymic selection shapes TCR recombination output similarly in related and unrelated pairs.

This sequence originates from a girl aged 2-9 years in good health. The chain couples TRBV7-8 to TRBJ1-5; tentative D call: TRBD1 (5 bases). The sequenced material came from blood. CDR3 coding DNA: TGTGCCAGCAGCTTAGTGGGGGGACCCAATCAGCCCCAGCATTTT. It translates to CASSLVGGPNQPQHF. Variable domain in full (rest from reference TRBV7-8 and TRBJ1-5): GAGVSQSPRYKVAKRGQDVALRCDPISGHVSLFWYQQALGQGPEFLTYFQNEAQLDKSGLPSDRFFAERPEGSVSTLKIQRTQQEDSAVYLCASSLVGGPNQPQHFGDGTRLSIL.